These 5 T cell receptor beta chains were all obtained from the same sample, sequenced in a study of shared clonotypes between healthy human individuals. Measured with immunoSEQ multiplex PCR; TCRdb has only the in-frame clones, and not every one. The sample has millions of clones, 85% to 95% seen once. Sample: naive CD4+ T cells sorted from blood. Specified subset: CD45RA+ positively selected. The receptor source for this set is a man aged 18 to 35 in good health.

The chain uses TRBV13 and TRBJ1-3, with D perhaps matching TRBD1 (5 bases). The CDR3 sequence is 16 residues long. CDR1 and CDR2 (germline): PRHDT, FYEKMQ (reference sequence). The V and J ends lost 5 bases and 3 bases respectively, with 17 bases between them. CDR3 in DNA: TGTGCCAGCAGCACCCTAGCTGGGGGAGTTGGAAACACCATATATTTT. Protein product: CASSTLAGGVGNTIYF.

The chain employs TRBV10-3 and TRBJ2-2, with D unresolved. V lost 2 bases and J 5 bases, leaving 6 bases between the germline ends. Germline V gives CDR1 ENHRY, CDR2 SYGVKD. The CDR3 covers 13 residues. The CDR3 protein is CAISEARTGELFF. CDR3 DNA sequence: TGTGCCATCAGTGAGGCTCGGACCGGGGAGCTGTTTTTT.

V gene TRBV2 combines with J gene TRBJ2-1, with D hard to call. V lost 4 bases, J lost 7 bases, and 11 bases lay in between. The length of the CDR3 is 13 residues. CDR1 SNHLY and CDR2 FYNNEI come from the germline V gene. CDR3 sequence: CASSAYTDNEQFF. The CDR3 coding sequence is TGTGCCAGCAGTGCGTACACGGATAATGAGCAGTTCTTC. Using reference TRBV2 and TRBJ2-1 for the parts outside the CDR3, the full variable domain is EPEVTQTPSHQVTQMGQEVILRCVPISNHLYFYWYRQILGQKVEFLVSFYNNEISEKSEIFDDQFSVERPDGSNFTLKIRSTKLEDSAMYFCASSAYTDNEQFFGPGTRLTVL.

This clone was seen once. This sequence joins TRBV7-2 and TRBJ2-7, with no clear D. Trimming removed 2 bases from V and 0 bases from J, with 8 bases in between. This CDR3 spans 14 amino acids. The germline CDR1 and CDR2 sequences are SGHTA and FQGNSA. The CDR3 region has the DNA TGTGCCAGCAGCTTACTTTCCCTCTCCTACGAGCAGTACTTC. Its translation: CASSLLSLSYEQYF.

J is TRBJ1-2 and V is TRBV2; D is uncertain. CDR1 and CDR2 from the germline V gene are SNHLY and FYNNEI. V gave up 1 base and J gave up 4 bases, with 10 bases separating them. The CDR3 covers 14 residues. The CDR3 nucleotides are TGTGCCAGCAGTGAAGAGGGCCAGATCTATGGCTACACCTTC. This gives the protein CASSEEGQIYGYTF. Full variable domain (missing parts from reference TRBV2 and TRBJ1-2): EPEVTQTPSHQVTQMGQEVILRCVPISNHLYFYWYRQILGQKVEFLVSFYNNEISEKSEIFDDQFSVERPDGSNFTLKIRSTKLEDSAMYFCASSEEGQIYGYTFGSGTRLTVV.